The rows below give T cell receptor beta chains drawn from one sample of a study of cytomegalovirus exposure and HLA in healthy donors. TCRdb's copy holds only in-frame clones and misses some; the assay was immunoSEQ multiplex PCR. The sample has some 150,000 clones, approximately 86% seen once. Sequenced input: PBMCs. These receptors all come from a man aged 18 to 35 in good health and CMV-seropositive. CDR3s include the opening cysteine and the closing phenylalanine or tryptophan. D genes are given only for firm matches. The size entry is marked missing in some rows and otherwise reads once, few, many or a size class.

>TRBV2|TRBJ1-2|NA|NA
TGTGCCAGCAGTGAATTTACAGATGGCTACACCTTC
CASSEFTDGYTF
>TRBV27|TRBJ1-4|NA|NA
TGTGCCAGCAGTTTAGGGCAGCTGGGTAATGAAAAACTGTTTTTT
CASSLGQLGNEKLFF
>TRBV19|TRBJ2-1|NA|NA
TGTGCCTCCGGAGCTATTTCCTACAATGAGCAGTTCTTC
CASGAISYNEQFF
>TRBV5-1|TRBJ1-5|NA|NA
TGCGCCAGCAGCTTTGGGGGGGGACAGCCCCAGCATTTT
CASSFGGGQPQHF
>TRBV6-5|TRBJ2-6|NA|TRBD1
TGTGCCAGCAGGGGGGACAGGGGGATAGCCAACGTCCTGACTTTC
CASRGDRGIANVLTF
>TRBV11-2|TRBJ2-5|once|NA
TGTGCCAGCAACCCTTCCAGGGAAGGGACCCAGTACTTC
CASNPSREGTQYF
>TRBV7-8|TRBJ2-1|NA|TRBD2
TGTGCCAGCAGCTTGTCACTAGCGGGGGGAAATGAGCAGTTCTTC
CASSLSLAGGNEQFF
>TRBV7-8|TRBJ2-1|NA|TRBD2
TGTGCCAGCAGCTTAGTGGAGGAGGGAGGGAAAAATGAGCAGTTCTTC
CASSLVEEGGKNEQFF
>TRBV4-1|TRBJ2-1|NA|NA
TGCGCCAGCAGCCGTAGCGGTTCCTACAATGAGCAGTTCTTC
CASSRSGSYNEQFF
>TRBV28|TRBJ1-4|NA|TRBD1
TGTGCCAGCAGCAGTCCCGGGACAGGGCTAAGCGAAAAACTGTTTTTT
CASSSPGTGLSEKLFF
>TRBV5-4|TRBJ1-3|NA|TRBD1
TGTGCCAGCAGCTTGGATGGACAGGGATTCAACTCTGGAAACACCATATATTTT
CASSLDGQGFNSGNTIYF
>TRBV29-1|TRBJ1-4|NA|NA
TGCAGCGCCCTGCTTCTACTGTCTACTAATGAAAAACTGTTTTTT
CSALLLLSTNEKLFF